This T cell receptor (beta chain) was observed in a study of cytomegalovirus exposure and HLA in healthy donors. CDR1 SQVTM and CDR2 ANQGSEA come from the germline V gene. The V gene end was trimmed by 7 bases and the J gene end by 2 bases; junction bases not matched to a gene: 12. There are 15 residues in the CDR3. Of note for this clone: Its specificity is not known.

Study-wide findings and caveats: It was confirmed in vitro that a few of the CMV-associated chains were specific for CMV antigens. The classifier reportedly diagnosed cytomegalovirus status with high specificity and sensitivity.

The method was immunoSEQ multiplex PCR; TCRdb's version includes in-frame clones alone and lacks a portion of them. The table has about 110,000 clones, 88% seen once; the top ten hold about 1.8%. The chain is built from TRBV29-1 and TRBJ2-5, with 8 bases lining up with TRBD2. The receptor was isolated from a woman under 30 in good health and CMV-seropositive. The material sequenced was PBMCs. The CDR3 DNA sequence: TGCAGCGCTCCGGAGGGCGGGGGGTTGCAAGAGACCCAGTACTTC. It specifies CSAPEGGGLQETQYF.